These T cell receptor beta chains were read from a single sample in a study of shared clonotypes between healthy human individuals. TCRdb keeps only in-frame clones here, not all; method: immunoSEQ multiplex PCR. Of approximately 1.5 million clones listed, 95% to 99% were seen once; the top ten hold less than 0.55%. The sequenced sample was naive CD4+ T cells sorted from blood. The receptor set was obtained from a young man in good health. The CDR3 runs from the conserved cysteine through the conserved F or W. The order of the fields is J gene, CDR3 length, clone size, V gene, D gene, CDR3 DNA, CDR3 protein. D genes are given only for firm matches. A clone size is listed for some rows: how often the clone was seen (once, few, many), or a class if it is expanded.

TRBJ2-1	15	.	TRBV10-3	TRBD2	TGTGCCATCAGCGCCCGGACTAGCGGAGGGGATGAGCAGTTCTTC	CAISARTSGGDEQFF
TRBJ2-1	15	.	TRBV5-6	.	TGTGCCAGCAGCTTGTACGCAGGGGGGGTCGATGAGCAGTTCTTC	CASSLYAGGVDEQFF
TRBJ2-2	16	.	TRBV15	TRBD1	TGTGCCACCAGCACACTAGGGGGCAGTGGCACCGGGGAGCTGTTTTTT	CATSTLGGSGTGELFF
TRBJ1-2	16	.	TRBV5-1	.	TGCGCCAGCAGCACCAAAGGGAGCCCCCCAACTATTGGCTACACCTTC	CASSTKGSPPTIGYTF
TRBJ2-2	13	.	TRBV14	.	TGTGCCAGCAGCCCTCACCGGTTCGGCGAGCTGTTTTTT	CASSPHRFGELFF
TRBJ2-1	15	.	TRBV11-3	.	TGTGCCAGCAGCTTATCCGGGAGCTCCTACAATGAGCAGTTCTTC	CASSLSGSSYNEQFF
TRBJ2-3	13	.	TRBV7-6	.	TGTGCCAGCAGCCAAGGGGGAAATGGTGCGCAGTATTTT	CASSQGGNGAQYF
TRBJ2-1	13	once	TRBV2	TRBD2	TGTGCCACCGAGCGGGAGCGGGACAATGAGCAGTTCTTC	CATERERDNEQFF
TRBJ1-5	13	.	TRBV5-1	.	TGCGCCAGCAGCTTGCTCCCCCGAGAGCCCCAGCATTTT	CASSLLPREPQHF
TRBJ1-5	13	.	TRBV10-1	.	TGCGCCAGCAGTGAGGGGGTTAATCAGCCCCAGCATTTT	CASSEGVNQPQHF
TRBJ2-1	16	.	TRBV11-2	.	TGTGCCAGCAGCAAAATCATGGGGGGCAGAAACAATGAGCAGTTCTTC	CASSKIMGGRNNEQFF
TRBJ1-5	17	.	TRBV7-9	.	TGTGCCAGCAGCTATCAGGGGCTGGGGGTTAGCAATCAGCCCCAGCATTTT	CASSYQGLGVSNQPQHF
TRBJ1-5	14	.	TRBV5-6	.	TGTGCCAGCAGCTTGGAGGGAGGCAATCAGCCCCAGCATTTT	CASSLEGGNQPQHF
TRBJ1-2	13	.	TRBV7-6	.	TGTGCCAGCAGCTCTACAGACAGCTATGGCTACACCTTC	CASSSTDSYGYTF
TRBJ2-7	15	.	TRBV5-1	.	TGCGCCAGCAGCATCCCGGGACAATCTAGCTACGAGCAGTACTTC	CASSIPGQSSYEQYF
TRBJ2-5	16	.	TRBV21-1	.	TGTGCCAGCAGCATGAATCTTAAGGGGCGACAAGAGACCCAGTACTTC	CASSMNLKGRQETQYF
TRBJ2-1	14	.	TRBV2	TRBD2	TGTGCCAGCAGTGCGGGACTAGTTGGCAATGAGCAGTTCTTC	CASSAGLVGNEQFF
TRBJ1-5	18	.	TRBV10-3	TRBD1	TGTGCCATCAGTGAGTGGAAGGTGGGGACAGGGACGAAACAGCCCCAGCATTTT	CAISEWKVGTGTKQPQHF
TRBJ2-7	13	.	TRBV5-1	TRBD2	TGCGCCAGCAGCCCGGGACTAGCGAACGAGCAGTACTTC	CASSPGLANEQYF
TRBJ2-7	15	.	TRBV4-3	.	TGCGCCAGCAGCCAAGATGAAGGGGATTTCGACGAGCAGTACTTC	CASSQDEGDFDEQYF
TRBJ1-2	14	.	TRBV5-1	TRBD1	TGCGCCAGCAGCTTGGGAGGGGACAGGGGTGGCTACACCTTC	CASSLGGDRGGYTF
TRBJ1-6	13	.	TRBV11-2	.	TGTGCCAGCAGCTTAGGAAACAATTCACCCCTCCACTTT	CASSLGNNSPLHF